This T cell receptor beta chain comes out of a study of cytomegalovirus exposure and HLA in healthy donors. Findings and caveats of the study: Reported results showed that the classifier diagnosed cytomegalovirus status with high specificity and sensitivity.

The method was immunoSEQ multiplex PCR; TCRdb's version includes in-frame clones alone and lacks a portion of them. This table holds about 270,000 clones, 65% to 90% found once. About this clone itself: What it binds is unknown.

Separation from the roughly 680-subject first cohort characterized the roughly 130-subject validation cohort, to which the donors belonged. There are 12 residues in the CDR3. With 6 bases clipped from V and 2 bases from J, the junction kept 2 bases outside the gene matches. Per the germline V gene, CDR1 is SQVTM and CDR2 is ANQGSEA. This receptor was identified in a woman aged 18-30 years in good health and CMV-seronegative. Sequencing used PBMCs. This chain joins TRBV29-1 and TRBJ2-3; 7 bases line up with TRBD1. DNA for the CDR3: TGCAGCGTGGACAGGTTCACAGATACGCAGTATTTT. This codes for CSVDRFTDTQYF.